These 2 T cell receptor beta chains were all obtained from the same sample, sequenced in a study of T cell changes during pregnancy in multiple sclerosis. TCRdb's table, derived via immunoSEQ multiplex PCR, lists solely in-frame clones and lacks some. The data contain tens of thousands of clones, 91% of them singletons. Here the sequenced sample was CD4+ T cells from peripheral blood mononuclear cells, taken before pregnancy. The origin of the receptors is a female donor with multiple sclerosis, enrolled in a pregnancy study.

The chain recombines TRBV5-4 with TRBJ1-1; TRBD1 matches 7 bases. Germline values: CDR1 SGHNT, CDR2 YYREEE (reference sequence). The CDR3 loop spans 14 amino acids. V trimming: 8 bases; J trimming: 1 base; junction bases outside the gene matches: 8. CDR3 protein: CASSTGTENTEAFF. The CDR3 region has the DNA TGTGCCAGTAGCACCGGGACAGAGAACACTGAAGCTTTCTTT.

The chain employs TRBV5-1 and TRBJ2-3, with a weak D call TRBD2 (6 bases). Per the germline V gene, CDR1 is SGHRS and CDR2 is YFSETQ. The CDR3 extends over 16 amino acids. Trimming stripped 0 bases from V and 2 bases from J, with 13 bases between. CDR3: CASSLADRGNTDTQYF. The CDR3 DNA reads TGCGCCAGCAGCTTGGCCGATCGGGGGAACACAGATACGCAGTATTTT. Using reference TRBV5-1 and TRBJ2-3 for the parts outside the CDR3, the full variable domain is KAGVTQTPRYLIKTRGQQVTLSCSPISGHRSVSWYQQTPGQGLQFLFEYFSETQRNKGNFPGRFSGRQFSNSRSEMNVSTLELGDSALYLCASSLADRGNTDTQYFGPGTRLTVL.